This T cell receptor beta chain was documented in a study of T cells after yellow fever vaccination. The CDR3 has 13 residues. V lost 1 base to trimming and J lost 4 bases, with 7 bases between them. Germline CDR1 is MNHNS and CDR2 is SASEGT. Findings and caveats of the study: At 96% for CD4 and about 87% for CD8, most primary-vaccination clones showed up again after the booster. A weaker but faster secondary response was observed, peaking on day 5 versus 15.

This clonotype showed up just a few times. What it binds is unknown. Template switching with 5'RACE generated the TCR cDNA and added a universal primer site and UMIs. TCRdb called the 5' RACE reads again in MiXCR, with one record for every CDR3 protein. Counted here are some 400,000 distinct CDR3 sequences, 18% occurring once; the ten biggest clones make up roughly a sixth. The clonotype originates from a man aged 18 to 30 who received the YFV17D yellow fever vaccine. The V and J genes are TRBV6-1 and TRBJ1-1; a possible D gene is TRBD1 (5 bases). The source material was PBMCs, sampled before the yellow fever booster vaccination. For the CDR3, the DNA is TGTGCCAGCAGTGAAGGACAGCTCACTGAAGCTTTCTTT. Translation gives CASSEGQLTEAFF.